This T cell receptor (beta chain) appears in the sequencing data of a study of cytomegalovirus exposure and HLA in healthy donors. Overall study: Around 79 million unique TCRs, all from HLA-typed donors, were included in an early release of the data.

Study conclusions and caveats: Association of a missense DCLRE1C variant with TCR beta V- and J-gene trimming was reported in a later analysis. In vitro checks showed that three CMV-associated chains really do target CMV antigens. Rarity marked most TCR sequences, yet some public TCRs occurred in many donors.

The CDR3 is 13 residues long. The ends were cut back, 3 bases at V and 2 bases at J, with 4 bases in the middle. Germline V gene data show CDR1 as SGHAT and CDR2 as FQNNGV. Points on this clone: Its cognate antigen is unknown. Other DNA sequences in this specimen translate into the identical CDR3.

The PCR employed 60 Vbeta primers together with 13 Jbeta primers. Some clones are missing from TCRdb's copy, which holds only in-frame ones; the method was immunoSEQ multiplex PCR. The table includes around 170,000 clones, 77% detected once. This clonotype was sampled from a man between 18 and 35 years old in good health and CMV-seronegative. The gene calls are TRBV11-2 and TRBJ2-2, with D unclear. Sequencing was done on a sample of PBMCs. The DNA of the CDR3 is TGTGCCAGCAGCTTTACTAACACCGGGGAGCTGTTTTTT. The encoded protein is CASSFTNTGELFF. Supplemented by reference TRBV11-2 and TRBJ2-2, the full variable domain reads EAGVAQSPRYKIIEKRQSVAFWCNPISGHATLYWYQQILGQGPKLLIQFQNNGVVDDSQLPKDRFSAERLKGVDSTLKIQPAKLEDSAVYLCASSFTNTGELFFGEGSRLTVL.